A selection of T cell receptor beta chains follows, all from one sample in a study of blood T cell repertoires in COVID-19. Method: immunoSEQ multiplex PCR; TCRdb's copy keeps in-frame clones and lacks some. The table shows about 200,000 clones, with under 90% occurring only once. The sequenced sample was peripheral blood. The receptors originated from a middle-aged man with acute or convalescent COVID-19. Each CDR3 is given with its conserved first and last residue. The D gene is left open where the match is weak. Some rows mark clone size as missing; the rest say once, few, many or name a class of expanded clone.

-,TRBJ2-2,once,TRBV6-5,TGTGCCAGCAGAAAGGGGTCCATGAACACCGGGGAGCTGTTTTTT,CASRKGSMNTGELFF
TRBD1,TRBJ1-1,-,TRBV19,TGTGCCAGTAGTTTCAGGGACAGTTTGAACACTGAAGCTTTCTTT,CASSFRDSLNTEAFF
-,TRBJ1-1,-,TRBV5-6,TGTGCCAGCAGCTTGTCAGGGGTACGAACTGAAGCTTTCTTT,CASSLSGVRTEAFF
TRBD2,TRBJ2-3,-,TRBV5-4,TGTGCCAGCAGCAACGGGACTAGCATCACAGATACGCAGTATTTT,CASSNGTSITDTQYF
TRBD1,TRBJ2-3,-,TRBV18,TGTGCCAGCCGTTCGACAGGGGGATCAACAGATACGCAGTATTTT,CASRSTGGSTDTQYF
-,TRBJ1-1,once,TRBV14,TGTGCCAGCAGCCGAGCAGGGTTTCGGACTGAAGCTTTCTTT,CASSRAGFRTEAFF
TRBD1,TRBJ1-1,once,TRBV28,TGTGCCAGCAGTCCCCCGGGACAGGGGAACACTGAAGCTTTCTTT,CASSPPGQGNTEAFF
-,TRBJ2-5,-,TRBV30,TGTGCCTGGAGCAGGGGTAGAGAGACCCAGTACTTC,CAWSRGRETQYF
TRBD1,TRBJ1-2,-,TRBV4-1,TGCGCCAGCAGCGCAGGACAGGTCGGTGGCTACACCTTC,CASSAGQVGGYTF
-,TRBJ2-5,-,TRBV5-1,TGCGCCAGCAGCAAACAAGACCAAGAGACCCAGTACTTC,CASSKQDQETQYF
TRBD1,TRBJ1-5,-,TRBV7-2,TGTGCCAGCAGCGCCGGGACAGGGGATCAGCCCCAGCATTTT,CASSAGTGDQPQHF
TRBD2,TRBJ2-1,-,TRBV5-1,TGCGCCAGCAGCCCCAACCCTAGCGGGGGAAACAATGAGCAGTTCTTC,CASSPNPSGGNNEQFF
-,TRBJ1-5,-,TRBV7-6,TGTGCCAGCAGCCCTAGCGGGATAAGCAATCAGCCCCAGCATTTT,CASSPSGISNQPQHF
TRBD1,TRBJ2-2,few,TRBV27,TGTGCCAGCAGTTCGCTTTTGACAGGGCCGAACACCGGGGAGCTGTTTTTT,CASSSLLTGPNTGELFF
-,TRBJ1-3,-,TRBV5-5,TGTGCCAGCAGCTTGACAAGCTCTGGAAACACCATATATTTT,CASSLTSSGNTIYF
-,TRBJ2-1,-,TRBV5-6,TGTGCCAGCAGCTTGGGGGCCACAGGGTACGATGAGCAGTTCTTC,CASSLGATGYDEQFF
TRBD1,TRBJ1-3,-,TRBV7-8,TGTGCCAGCAGCCCATACAACAGGGGTTTCTCTGGAAACACCATATATTTT,CASSPYNRGFSGNTIYF
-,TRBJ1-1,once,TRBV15,TGTGCCACCAGCAATGGAGCTGAAGCTTTCTTT,CATSNGAEAFF
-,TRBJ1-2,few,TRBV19,TGTGCCAGTAGTATAGTAACACAGGCTCAGGCCTACACCTTC,CASSIVTQAQAYTF
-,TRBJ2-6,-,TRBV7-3,TGTGCCAGCAGCATCCAGGGTTCTGGGGCCAACGTCCTGACTTTC,CASSIQGSGANVLTF
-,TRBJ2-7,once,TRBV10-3,TGTGCCATCAGTCCGCGGGAAGGGAGGTACGAGCAGTACTTC,CAISPREGRYEQYF
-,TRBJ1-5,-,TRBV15,TGTGCCACCAGCTTTTGGGGAGACAATCAGCCCCAGCATTTT,CATSFWGDNQPQHF
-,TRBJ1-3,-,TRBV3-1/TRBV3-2,TGTGCCAGCAGCCGAAAGACAGCGCCTGGAAACACCATATATTTT,CASSRKTAPGNTIYF
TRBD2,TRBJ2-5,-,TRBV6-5,TGTGCCAGCAGTTACGGGGTAGCGGGGCAGGAGACCCAGTACTTC,CASSYGVAGQETQYF
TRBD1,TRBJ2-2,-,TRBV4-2,TGTGCCAGCAGCCAGCTTCCGGGACAGGGGGTTGGGGAGCTGTTTTTT,CASSQLPGQGVGELFF
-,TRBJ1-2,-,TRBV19,TGTGCCAGTAGTCCGACTCGACAGGCTCCCTATGGCTACACCTTC,CASSPTRQAPYGYTF
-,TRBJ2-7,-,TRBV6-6,TGTGCCAGCAGAAACAGGATCTACGAGCAGTACTTC,CASRNRIYEQYF
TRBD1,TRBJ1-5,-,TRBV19,TGTGCCAGTAGTCGGGACAGGGGGAATCAGCCCCAGCATTTT,CASSRDRGNQPQHF
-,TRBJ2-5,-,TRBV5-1,TGCGCCAGCAGCTTGGGGTGGGGCCCGGCCTCAGAGACCCAGTACTTC,CASSLGWGPASETQYF
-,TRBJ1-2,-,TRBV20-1,TGCAGTGCTAGTCAACACAGGGCTAACTATGGCTACACCTTC,CSASQHRANYGYTF
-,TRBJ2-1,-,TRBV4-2,TGTGCCAGCAGCCAAGGGCCTATCAGGAGGAATGAGCAGTTCTTC,CASSQGPIRRNEQFF
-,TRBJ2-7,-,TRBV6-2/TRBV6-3,TGTGCCAGCAGTTACTCCGGGGTGACGAGGTGGACCTACGAGCAGTACTTC,CASSYSGVTRWTYEQYF
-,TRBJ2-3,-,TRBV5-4,TGTGCCAGCAGCTTTGGTGGCCGCACAGATACGCAGTATTTT,CASSFGGRTDTQYF
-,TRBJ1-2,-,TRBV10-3,TGTGCCATCAGTGACTCGACAGGAGCTAACTATGGCTACACCTTC,CAISDSTGANYGYTF
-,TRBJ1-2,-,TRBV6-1,TGTGCCAGCAGTGAAGCAACGGTGAACTATGGCTACACCTTC,CASSEATVNYGYTF
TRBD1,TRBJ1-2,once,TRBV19,TGTGCCAGTAGTACCCGGACAGGAGAGCCTAACTATGGCTACACCTTC,CASSTRTGEPNYGYTF
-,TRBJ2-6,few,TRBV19,TGTGCCAGTAGTCAGGACAGCTCTGGGGCCAACGTCCTGACTTTC,CASSQDSSGANVLTF
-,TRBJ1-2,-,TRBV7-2,TGTGCCAGCAGCGCTTGGAACCCCGGGACAAACCCTTATGGCTACACCTTC,CASSAWNPGTNPYGYTF
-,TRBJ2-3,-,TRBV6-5,TGTGCCAGCAGTTATAGCAGGGGCACAGATACGCAGTATTTT,CASSYSRGTDTQYF
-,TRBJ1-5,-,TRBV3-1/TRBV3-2,TGTGCCAGCAGCCAAGATAACCGGGGACAGCCCCAGCATTTT,CASSQDNRGQPQHF
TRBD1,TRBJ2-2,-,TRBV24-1,TGTGCCACCAGTGAAGTTAGGACAGGGGGCACCGGGGAGCTGTTTTTT,CATSEVRTGGTGELFF
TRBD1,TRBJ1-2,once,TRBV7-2,TGTGCCAGCAGCTTAGGATGGGACAGGGCCTATGGCTACACCTTC,CASSLGWDRAYGYTF
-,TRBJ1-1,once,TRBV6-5,TGTGCCAGCAGTCTAACTGAGCACACTGAAGCTTTCTTT,CASSLTEHTEAFF
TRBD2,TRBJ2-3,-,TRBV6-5,TGTGCCAGCGGTAGCGGGGTCCCGGATACGCAGTATTTT,CASGSGVPDTQYF
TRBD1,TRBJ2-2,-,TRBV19,TGTGCCAGTAGCGACAGGGGGACAAAACGGGAGCTGTTTTTT,CASSDRGTKRELFF
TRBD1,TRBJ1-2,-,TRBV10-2,TGCGCCAGCAGAGATACCGGGACAGGAAGCTATGGCTACACCTTC,CASRDTGTGSYGYTF
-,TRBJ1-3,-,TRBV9,TGTGCCAGCAGCGTAGGCAGGACTCGCTCTGGAAACACCATATATTTT,CASSVGRTRSGNTIYF
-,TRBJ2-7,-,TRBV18,TGTGCCAGCTCACCCGGGGTCACCTACGAGCAGTACTTC,CASSPGVTYEQYF
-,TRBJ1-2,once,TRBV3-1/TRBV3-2,TGTGCCAGCAGCCAAGACAGAGGCTATGGCTACACCTTC,CASSQDRGYGYTF
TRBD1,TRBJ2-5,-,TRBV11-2,TGTGCCAGCAGCTTAGGAGGACAGGTGCCCCAGTACTTC,CASSLGGQVPQYF
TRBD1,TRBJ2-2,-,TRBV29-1,TGCAGCGTCCTGACAGGGGACACCGGGGAGCTGTTTTTT,CSVLTGDTGELFF
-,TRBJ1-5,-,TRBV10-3,TGTGCCGTCTCAGGAGGTGGCAATCAGCCCCAGCATTTT,CAVSGGGNQPQHF